This T cell receptor beta chain comes out of a study of cytomegalovirus exposure and HLA in healthy donors. Looking at the study overall: About 85 million unique TCRs from HLA-typed donors were held in an early release of data. Of some 400 genotyped donors, roughly 81% grouped in the Caucasian-associated ancestry cluster.

Overall study results and limits: Presence/absence analysis assumed near-uniform sequencing depth across donors.

The PCR was carried out with 60 Vbeta primers and 13 Jbeta primers. The assay was immunoSEQ multiplex PCR, and TCRdb's table has in-frame clones only and misses some. The table records over 150,000 clones, roughly 80% of them present only once. About this clone itself: Its antigen is unknown.

Source material: PBMCs. This sequence was found in a man aged 25 to 45 in good health and CMV-seronegative.

The CDR3 is CASSLGDRGSNQPQHF. Here the CDR3 DNA reads TGTGCCAGCAGCTTAGGTGACAGGGGAAGCAATCAGCCCCAGCATTTT. This chain links TRBV7-8 with TRBJ1-5; 8 nucleotides align to TRBD1. This CDR3 is 16 amino acids long. The V and J ends lost 1 base and 1 base, in that order; junction bases with no gene match: 3. Germline V lookup: CDR1 SGHVS, CDR2 FQNEAQ.